One sample yielded the 5 T cell receptor beta chains listed below, sequenced in a study of cytomegalovirus exposure and HLA in healthy donors. PCR involved 60 Vbeta and 13 Jbeta primers. The data were produced by immunoSEQ multiplex PCR, yet TCRdb's version contains in-frame clones alone and is incomplete. With 170,000 or so clones in the sample, the ten largest clones hold approximately 2%. Sequenced sample: PBMCs. Receptor source: a man aged 25-45 years in good health and CMV-seronegative.

V gene TRBV7-8 combines with J gene TRBJ2-7, with a possible D match to TRBD1 (7 bases). V was shortened by 2 bases and J by 7 bases, with 21 bases between the two germline ends. The CDR3 spans 16 residues. The germline gives CDR1 SGHVS, CDR2 FQNEAQ. CDR3 region: CASSLIQGGDLGEQYF. CDR3 nucleotides: TGTGCCAGCAGCTTAATCCAGGGGGGTGACCTGGGAGAGCAGTACTTC.

This sequence joins TRBV29-1 and TRBJ2-3; 7 bases line up with TRBD2. This CDR3 is 13 amino acids long. The ends lost 7 bases at V and 0 bases at J; junction bases unmatched: 4. From germline, CDR1 is SQVTM and CDR2 ANQGSEA. The CDR3 DNA reads TGCAGCGCCGGAGCGGGAAGCACAGATACGCAGTATTTT. This translates into CSAGAGSTDTQYF.

The rearrangement uses TRBV5-1 and TRBJ2-2; D might be TRBD2 (5 bases). The germline V gene has CDR1 SGHRS and CDR2 YFSETQ. There are 15 residues in the CDR3. Trimming pared 5 bases from V and 3 bases from J, leaving 14 bases between. CDR3 sequence reads: CASSKRAADTGELFF. CDR3 DNA: TGCGCCAGCAGTAAGAGGGCCGCGGACACCGGGGAGCTGTTTTTT. Complete variable domain (other parts from reference TRBV5-1 and TRBJ2-2): KAGVTQTPRYLIKTRGQQVTLSCSPISGHRSVSWYQQTPGQGLQFLFEYFSETQRNKGNFPGRFSGRQFSNSRSEMNVSTLELGDSALYLCASSKRAADTGELFFGEGSRLTVL.

This chain links TRBV28 with TRBJ1-3; maybe TRBD1 (5 bases). V lost 6 bases and J lost 7, with 13 bases in between. There are 13 residues in the CDR3. The V gene's germline CDR1 is MDHEN and CDR2 SYDVKM. The CDR3 is CASRKDTENTIYF. The CDR3 DNA reads as TGTGCCAGCAGGAAGGACACGGAGAACACCATATATTTT.

The rearrangement links TRBV20-1 to TRBJ1-1; no reliable D call. V was cut by 4 bases and J by 1 base, with 4 bases left in between. This CDR3 is 11 amino acids long. In germline, CDR1 is DFQATT, CDR2 SNEGSKA (reference sequence). This CDR3 is CSATRNTEAFF. Written as DNA, the CDR3 is TGCAGTGCTACGCGGAACACTGAAGCTTTCTTT.